The 22 T cell receptor beta chains below all came from one sample that was sequenced in a study of T cells in Graves' hyperthyroidism and ophthalmopathy (dated by TCRdb to the late 2010s). Receptors were amplified or captured by multiplex PCR. Sequencing was carried out with an Illumina HiSeq 2000. The TCR beta CDR3 regions were amplified from RNA transcripts. A first-round RT-PCR of the TCR CDR3 used the HTBI primer set with the Qiagen OneStep RT-PCR kit. The raw public data were reprocessed by TCRdb itself: fastp quality trimming at Q25, MiXCR clonotype calling, in-frame beta chains only. When rows share a CDR3 protein, they turn into one entry using the most common DNA and genes. The sample records hundreds of thousands of distinct CDR3 sequences, about 15% of which are singletons. The top ten constitute around 30% of the sample. Material: blood. The receptors were sampled from a woman aged 18 to 35 with Graves' ophthalmopathy.

V and J are TRBV11-3 and TRBJ1-5; 11 nucleotides align to TRBD1. CDR1 and CDR2 (germline): SGHNT, YENEEA. V dropped 0 bases and J dropped 7; count of bases not matched to a gene: 14. The CDR3 loop spans 19 amino acids. CDR3 amino acids: CASSLDPLGTGGSRQPQHF. In nucleotides, the CDR3 is TGTGCCAGCAGCTTAGACCCACTCGGGACAGGGGGAAGTCGGCAGCCCCAGCATTTT.

This clonotype was detected ten times or more. The V and J genes are TRBV7-9 and TRBJ2-2; 9 nucleotides agree with TRBD2. This CDR3 spans 15 amino acids. The V gene's germline CDR1 is SEHNR and CDR2 FQNEAQ (reference sequence). Unmatched junction bases numbered 7, after V lost 7 bases and J lost 4 bases. The chain's CDR3 is CASTTGLAPTGELFF. The CDR3 nucleotides are TGTGCCAGCACGACGGGACTAGCCCCCACCGGGGAGCTGTTTTTT.

On this clonotype: This could be a read error, since a much larger clone is one nucleotide away. The chain uses TRBV4-1 and TRBJ1-3; D remains ambiguous. CDR3 length equals 14 residues. Looked up from germline, CDR1 is MGHRA and CDR2 is YSYEKL. The CDR3 DNA sequence: TGCGCCAGCAGCCAAGATTCGGGTGGAAACACCATATGTTTT. This encodes CASSQDSGGNTICF.

There are many counts of this clonotype. V gene TRBV11-2 combines with J gene TRBJ1-2; D not resolved. V was clipped by 1 base and J by 4 bases, with 10 bases between them. The CDR3 runs 14 residues. CDR1 and CDR2 from the germline V gene are SGHAT and FQNNGV. The CDR3 bases are TGTGCCAGCAGCTTAGTCCTGGGTGGCTATGGCTACACCTTC. Translated, it gives CASSLVLGGYGYTF. The full variable domain, with the rest looked up from reference TRBV11-2 and TRBJ1-2, is EAGVAQSPRYKIIEKRQSVAFWCNPISGHATLYWYQQILGQGPKLLIQFQNNGVVDDSQLPKDRFSAERLKGVDSTLKIQPAKLEDSAVYLCASSLVLGGYGYTFGSGTRLTVV.

In this sample, this clonotype turned up many times. The chain is built from TRBV12-3 or TRBV12-4 and TRBJ2-2; TRBD2 aligns across 12 bases. The CDR3 has 19 residues. The junction had 8 bases not matched to a gene; V was cut back by 3 bases and J by 0 bases. CDR3 nucleotides: TGTGCCAGCAGTTTGAGTTTACTAGCGGGGGGACCGAACACCGGGGAGCTGTTTTTT. As protein: CASSLSLLAGGPNTGELFF.

The chain has TRBV4-1 and TRBJ1-2, with a weak D call TRBD1 (5 bases). This CDR3 region has 16 residues. The V gene lost 0 bases and the J gene lost 5 bases, with 16 bases spanning the gap. CDR1 MGHRA and CDR2 YSYEKL come from the germline V gene. This chain's CDR3 is CASSQDRFTGLYGYTF. CDR3 coding DNA: TGCGCCAGCAGCCAAGATAGGTTTACAGGATTATATGGCTACACCTTC.

This clonotype was observed many times. This rearrangement joins TRBV5-8 to TRBJ2-1, with TRBD2 as a possible D gene (5 bases). The CDR3 is 16 residues long. The V and J ends lost 2 bases and 3 bases respectively, with 15 bases between them. From germline, CDR1 is SGHTS and CDR2 YDEGEE. The CDR3 region has the DNA TGTGCCAGCAGCTTCCCTGATCAGCGGAACTACAATGAGCAGTTCTTC. Encoded protein: CASSFPDQRNYNEQFF.

The chain is built from TRBV9 and TRBJ2-1; D possibly uses TRBD1 or TRBD2 (5 bases each). Near its end, the DNA agrees better with TRBJ2-7, so the J call may be wrong. The CDR3 covers 17 residues. The germline V gene encodes CDR1 SGDLS and CDR2 YYNGEE. The CDR3 region has the DNA TGTGCCAGCAGCGCAACCATTGAGTGGGGGAGCTACAATGAGCAGTACTTC. Residues: CASSATIEWGSYNEQYF.

This clonotype was found a few times. The chain links TRBV29-1 to TRBJ2-7, with D hard to call. This CDR3 contains 10 residues. Germline assignment: CDR1 SQVTM and CDR2 ANQGSEA. V was cut by 6 bases and J by 3 bases, with 6 bases left in between. Here the CDR3 reads CSVYIYEQYF. In nucleotides, the CDR3 is TGCAGCGTCTACATCTACGAGCAGTACTTC.

This clonotype was observed many times. The chain carries TRBV28 and TRBJ2-1; D is possibly TRBD1 or TRBD2 (6 bases each). The germline CDR1 and CDR2 sequences are MDHEN and SYDVKM. The CDR3 covers 15 residues. The V end lost 6 bases, the J end lost 12 bases, and 24 bases lay between the germline ends. CDR3 sequence reads: CASSPLGGPLSGQFF. The CDR3 DNA sequence: TGTGCCAGCAGCCCCCTTGGGGGGCCCCTAAGCGGGCAGTTCTTC.

Ten or more counts support this clonotype. The chain links TRBV7-2 to TRBJ2-1; D remains ambiguous. The germline V gene has CDR1 SGHTA and CDR2 FQGNSA. The CDR3 spans 13 residues. V lost 5 bases, J lost 3 bases, and 8 bases lay in between. The chain's CDR3 is CASSPGGYNEQFF. The CDR3 nucleotides read TGTGCCAGCAGCCCTGGCGGCTACAATGAGCAGTTCTTC.

This clonotype was observed many times. The genes are TRBV11-2 and TRBJ1-1, with unresolved D. The germline V and J ends were trimmed by 3 bases and 1 base, with 9 bases remaining between them. CDR3 length equals 14 residues. CDR1 and CDR2 (germline): SGHAT, FQNNGV. CDR3 sequence reads: CASSFGGWNTEAFF. The CDR3 DNA reads as TGTGCCAGCAGCTTCGGCGGTTGGAACACTGAAGCTTTCTTT.

In the case of this clonotype: The junction and the germline gene differ at one end; a read error may be behind it. This chain uses TRBV7-7 with TRBJ2-7, with a tentative D call TRBD2 (6 bases). The CDR3 spans 15 residues. The V gene's germline CDR1 is SSHAT and CDR2 FNYEAQ (reference sequence). CDR3 loop: CASSEGGGPAYEQYF. CDR3 coding DNA: TGTGCTAGCAGCGAGGGAGGAGGCCCAGCGTACGAGCAGTACTTC.

Concerning this clonotype: The CDR3 does not close with the conserved phenylalanine or tryptophan, likely indicating a read error. The chain couples TRBV7-2 to TRBJ1-1, with D perhaps TRBD1 (6 bases). V gave up 5 bases and J gave up 1 base, with 11 bases separating them. The germline gives CDR1 SGHTA, CDR2 FQGNSA. The CDR3 sequence is 14 residues long. The CDR3 spells CASSPDSKNTEAFS. CDR3 DNA sequence: TGTGCCAGCAGCCCGGACAGCAAGAACACTGAAGCTTTCTCT.

This clonotype came up many times. The V gene is TRBV12-3 or TRBV12-4, the J gene TRBJ1-1; perhaps TRBD1 as D (5 bases). The CDR3 contains 14 residues. The V end was cut by 6 bases, the J end by 6 bases, with 17 bases between. The CDR3 spells CASRFGAGRPEAFF. The CDR3 region has the DNA TGTGCCAGCAGATTTGGGGCAGGGCGCCCTGAAGCTTTCTTT.

This clonotype has just a few counts. A much larger clone differs from this one at a single base, so this may be a read error. The genes are TRBV12-3 or TRBV12-4 and TRBJ2-3; weak D call: TRBD2 (5 bases). V lost 3 bases and J 2 bases, leaving 9 bases between the germline ends. CDR3 length: 14 amino acids. In DNA, the CDR3 is TGTGCCAGCAGTTTGGACTTGGACACAGATACGCAGTATTTT. Encoded protein: CASSLDLDTDTQYF.

The rearrangement links TRBV19 to TRBJ2-1; 14 positions match TRBD2. Germline CDR1 and CDR2: LNHDA and SQIVND (reference sequence). The CDR3 runs 17 residues. V dropped 5 bases and J dropped 6; count of bases not matched to a gene: 9. CDR3 bases: TGTGCCAGTAGTTCATCTTACGGGACTAGCGGGAGCAATGAGCAGTTCTTC. As protein: CASSSSYGTSGSNEQFF.

This clonotype occurred many times. J is TRBJ1-4 and V is TRBV6-5; the D is unclear. V shed 3 bases and J shed 5 bases, with 7 bases lying between them. The CDR3 contains 13 residues. Germline lookup yields CDR1 MNHEY and CDR2 SVGAGI. CDR3 loop: CASSYGVNEKLFF. The CDR3 DNA is TGTGCCAGCAGTTATGGGGTCAATGAAAAACTGTTTTTT.

This clonotype was observed many times. V and J are TRBV30 and TRBJ1-1; tentative D call: TRBD1 (6 bases). This CDR3 has 13 residues. Germline V lookup: CDR1 GTSNPN, CDR2 SVGIG (reference sequence). The V end was cut by 1 base, the J end by 3 bases, with 9 bases between. CDR3 in DNA: TGTGCCTGGAGTGAATACAGGGACACTGAAGCTTTCTTT. It specifies CAWSEYRDTEAFF.

This clonotype was seen many times. This sequence joins TRBV30 and TRBJ2-1; D uncertain. This CDR3 contains 12 residues. Germline CDR1 reads GTSNPN; CDR2 reads SVGIG (reference sequence). The V end lost 2 bases, the J end lost 7 bases, and 9 bases lay between the germline ends. CDR3: CAWSPLQNEQFF. Written as DNA, the CDR3 is TGTGCCTGGAGTCCCCTCCAGAATGAGCAGTTCTTC.

This clonotype was seen many times. The chain couples TRBV7-2 to TRBJ2-1; the D gene is possibly TRBD1 (6 bases). Germline values: CDR1 SGHTA, CDR2 FQGNSA. The CDR3 has 14 residues. The V and J ends lost 5 bases and 6 bases respectively, with 14 bases between them. The CDR3 spells CASSPQGTSNEQFF. DNA for the CDR3: TGTGCCAGCAGCCCGCAGGGGACCAGCAATGAGCAGTTCTTC.

This clonotype was seen repeatedly, ten times or more. This sequence joins TRBV5-6 and TRBJ2-3; no definite D call. With 6 bases removed from V and 2 bases from J, the gap between germline ends came to 16 bases. The CDR3 totals 15 residues. The germline V gene encodes CDR1 SGHDT and CDR2 YYEEEE. The CDR3 loop reads CASNLPPGLTDTQYF. CDR3 DNA: TGTGCCAGCAACCTACCACCAGGTCTCACAGATACGCAGTATTTT.